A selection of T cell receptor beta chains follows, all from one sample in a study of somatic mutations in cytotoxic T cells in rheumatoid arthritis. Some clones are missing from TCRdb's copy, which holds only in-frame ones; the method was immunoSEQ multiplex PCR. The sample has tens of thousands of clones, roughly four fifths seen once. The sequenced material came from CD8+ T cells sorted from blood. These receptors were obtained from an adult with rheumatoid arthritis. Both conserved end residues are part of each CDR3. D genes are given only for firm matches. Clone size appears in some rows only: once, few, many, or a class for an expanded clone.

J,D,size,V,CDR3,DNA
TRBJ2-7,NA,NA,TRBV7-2,CASSLRGAGPSYEQYF,TGTGCCAGCAGCTTACGCGGGGCGGGGCCCTCCTACGAGCAGTACTTC
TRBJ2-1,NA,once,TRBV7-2,CASTPRLQASYNEQFF,TGTGCCAGCACCCCCAGGCTTCAAGCCTCCTACAATGAGCAGTTCTTC
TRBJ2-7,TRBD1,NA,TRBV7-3,CASSRGQGYEQYF,TGTGCCAGCAGCCGTGGACAGGGCTACGAGCAGTACTTC
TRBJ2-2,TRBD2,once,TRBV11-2,CASSLGRGGTGELFF,TGTGCCAGCAGCTTAGGGCGGGGGGGCACCGGGGAGCTGTTTTTT
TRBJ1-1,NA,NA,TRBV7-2,CASSAYPRESEAFF,TGTGCCAGCAGCGCCTACCCCCGGGAGTCCGAAGCTTTCTTT
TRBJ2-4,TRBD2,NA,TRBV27,CASSWGTSGNIQYF,TGTGCCAGCAGTTGGGGGACTAGCGGAAACATTCAGTACTTC
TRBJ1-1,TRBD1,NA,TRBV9,CASSLGQGGTEAFF,TGTGCCAGCAGCCTCGGACAGGGGGGGACTGAAGCTTTCTTT
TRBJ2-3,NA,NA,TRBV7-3,CASSLGATSTDTQYF,TGTGCCAGCAGCTTAGGGGCAACCAGCACAGATACGCAGTATTTT
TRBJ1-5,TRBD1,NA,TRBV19,CASRDRGSNQPQHF,TGTGCCAGTCGGGACAGGGGGAGCAATCAGCCCCAGCATTTT
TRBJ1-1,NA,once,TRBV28,CASIPPGLNTEAFF,TGTGCCAGCATCCCGCCAGGGCTGAACACTGAAGCTTTCTTT
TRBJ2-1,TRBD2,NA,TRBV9,CASSVWSSGTNSYNEQFF,TGTGCCAGCAGCGTATGGTCTAGCGGGACCAACTCCTACAATGAGCAGTTCTTC
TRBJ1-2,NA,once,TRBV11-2,CASSLNTNYGYTF,TGTGCCAGCAGCTTAAACACCAACTATGGCTACACCTTC
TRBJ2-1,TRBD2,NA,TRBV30,CAWSGLAGTGEQFF,TGTGCCTGGAGTGGGCTAGCGGGGACGGGAGAGCAGTTCTTC
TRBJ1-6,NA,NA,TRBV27,CASSLSRDSPLHF,TGTGCCAGCAGTTTATCGAGAGATTCACCCCTCCACTTT
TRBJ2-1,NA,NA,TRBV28,CASSLDNREDEQFF,TGTGCCAGCAGTTTGGATAACAGGGAGGATGAGCAGTTCTTC
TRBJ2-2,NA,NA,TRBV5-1,CASLTVPGTGELFF,TGCGCCAGCCTTACCGTCCCAGGTACCGGGGAGCTGTTTTTT
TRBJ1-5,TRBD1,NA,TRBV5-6,CASSLGTGIDQPQHF,TGTGCCAGCAGCTTGGGGACAGGGATTGATCAGCCCCAGCATTTT
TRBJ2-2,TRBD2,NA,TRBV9,CASSARLAGVTGELFF,TGTGCCAGCAGCGCCCGACTAGCGGGAGTAACCGGGGAGCTGTTTTTT
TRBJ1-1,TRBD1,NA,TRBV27,CASSLQTGPHEAFF,TGTGCCAGCAGCCTACAGACAGGGCCCCATGAAGCTTTCTTT
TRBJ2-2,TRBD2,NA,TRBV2,CASSPGTSSFGELFF,TGTGCCAGCAGCCCCGGGACTAGCTCATTCGGGGAGCTGTTTTTT
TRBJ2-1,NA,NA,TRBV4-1,CASSQGNNEQFF,TGCGCCAGCAGCCAAGGAAACAATGAGCAGTTCTTC
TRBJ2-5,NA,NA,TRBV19,CASSIHASQETQYF,TGTGCCAGTAGTATACATGCCAGCCAAGAGACCCAGTACTTC
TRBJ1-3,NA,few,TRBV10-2,CASSAGNTIYF,TGCGCCAGCAGTGCAGGGAACACCATATATTTT
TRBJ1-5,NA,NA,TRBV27,CASGGIGPMRPQHF,TGTGCCAGCGGCGGGATAGGCCCTATGAGGCCCCAGCATTTT
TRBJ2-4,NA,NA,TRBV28,CASSRGVPWGASQNIQYF,TGTGCCAGCAGCCGCGGGGTGCCCTGGGGGGCTTCCCAAAACATTCAGTACTTC
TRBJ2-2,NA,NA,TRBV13,CASSFGSAVTGELFF,TGTGCCAGCAGCTTTGGTTCGGCAGTCACCGGGGAGCTGTTTTTT
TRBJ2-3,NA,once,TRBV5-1,CASSLAWTDSTSTDTQYF,TGCGCCAGCAGCTTGGCCTGGACAGATTCTACTAGCACAGATACGCAGTATTTT
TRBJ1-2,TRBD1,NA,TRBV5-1,CASSLVRGDRVNGYTF,TGCGCCAGCAGCTTGGTGAGGGGGGACAGGGTAAATGGCTACACCTTC
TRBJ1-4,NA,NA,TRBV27,CASSMTEAGNEKLFF,TGTGCCAGCAGTATGACTGAGGCCGGGAATGAAAAACTGTTTTTT
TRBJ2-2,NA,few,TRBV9,CASSELGGNTGELFF,TGTGCCAGCAGCGAACTCGGCGGGAACACCGGGGAGCTGTTTTTT
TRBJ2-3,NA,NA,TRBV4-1,CASSQEGSKLSTDTQYF,TGCGCCAGCAGCCAAGAGGGCAGCAAACTAAGCACAGATACGCAGTATTTT
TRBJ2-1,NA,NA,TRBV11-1,CASSLVMDGFYNEQFF,TGTGCCAGCAGCTTAGTCATGGACGGATTTTACAATGAGCAGTTCTTC
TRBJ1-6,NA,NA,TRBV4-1,CASSQDIRGNSPLHF,TGCGCCAGCAGCCAAGACATTCGGGGGAATTCACCCCTCCACTTT
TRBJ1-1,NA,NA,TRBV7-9,CASSLGGEDTEAFF,TGTGCCAGCAGCCTCGGGGGGGAAGACACTGAAGCTTTCTTT
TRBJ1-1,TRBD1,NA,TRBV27,CASSYRTGGTEAFF,TGTGCCAGCAGTTACAGGACAGGGGGCACTGAAGCTTTCTTT
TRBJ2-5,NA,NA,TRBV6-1,CASTATGYQETQYF,TGTGCCAGCACAGCTACAGGGTACCAAGAGACCCAGTACTTC
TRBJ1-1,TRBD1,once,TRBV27,CASSRGQGWTEAFF,TGTGCCAGCAGCCGGGGACAGGGGTGGACTGAAGCTTTCTTT
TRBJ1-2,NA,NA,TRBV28,CASRGGYGYTF,TGTGCCAGCAGGGGCGGGTATGGCTACACCTTC
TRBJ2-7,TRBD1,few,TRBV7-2,CASSSWTGSEEQYF,TGTGCCAGCAGCTCATGGACAGGGTCTGAGGAGCAGTACTTC
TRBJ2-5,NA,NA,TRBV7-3,CASSLTFRPGETQYF,TGTGCCAGCAGCTTAACGTTTCGACCCGGAGAGACCCAGTACTTC
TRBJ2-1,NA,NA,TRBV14,CASSQLGYNEQFF,TGTGCCAGCAGCCAATTGGGCTACAATGAGCAGTTCTTC
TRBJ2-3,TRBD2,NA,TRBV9,CASAGTSPSTDTQYF,TGTGCCAGCGCCGGGACTAGCCCTTCCACAGATACGCAGTATTTT
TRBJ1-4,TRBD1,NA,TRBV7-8,CASSSKTGVGEKLFF,TGTGCCAGCAGCTCCAAGACAGGGGTTGGTGAAAAACTGTTTTTT
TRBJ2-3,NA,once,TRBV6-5,CASSYDRGGSDTQYF,TGTGCCAGCAGTTACGATCGAGGAGGCTCAGATACGCAGTATTTT
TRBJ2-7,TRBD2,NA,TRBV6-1,CASSAAAGGPREQYF,TGTGCCAGCAGTGCCGCGGCGGGAGGGCCAAGGGAGCAGTACTTC
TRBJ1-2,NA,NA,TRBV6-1,CASLGGRIYGYTF,TGTGCCAGCCTAGGAGGACGGATCTATGGCTACACCTTC
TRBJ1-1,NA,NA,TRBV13,CASSPGRKNTEAFF,TGTGCCAGCAGCCCGGGGCGGAAGAACACTGAAGCTTTCTTT
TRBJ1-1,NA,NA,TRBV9,CASSVGSNTEAFF,TGTGCCAGCAGCGTAGGGTCGAACACTGAAGCTTTCTTT
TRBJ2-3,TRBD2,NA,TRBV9,CASSVRLAGGPDTQYF,TGTGCCAGCAGCGTTCGACTAGCGGGGGGCCCAGATACGCAGTATTTT
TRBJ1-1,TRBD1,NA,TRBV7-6,CASSLTDRGENTEAFF,TGTGCCAGCAGCTTAACGGACAGGGGGGAGAACACTGAAGCTTTCTTT
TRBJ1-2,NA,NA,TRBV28,CASTLPGRIYGYTF,TGTGCCAGCACCCTTCCCGGGAGGATCTATGGCTACACCTTC
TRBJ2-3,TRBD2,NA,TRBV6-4,CASSDGAGGTDTQYF,TGTGCCAGCAGTGACGGAGCGGGAGGAACAGATACGCAGTATTTT
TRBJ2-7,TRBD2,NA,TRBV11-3,CASSSRISGRWYEQYF,TGTGCCAGCAGCTCCCGAATTAGCGGGAGATGGTACGAGCAGTACTTC